This T cell receptor beta chain was sequenced in a study of shared clonotypes between healthy human individuals. As handled by the study authors: Filtering differed, since immunoSEQ gave only junction sequences and no quality scores. Sequenced by immunoSEQ multiplex PCR; TCRdb stores in-frame clones only, minus some. V and J calls and clone size follow that table, whereas D and trimming were derived from the DNA. The sample holds roughly 500,000 clones, 81% seen once. V lost 2 bases to trimming and J lost 2 bases, with 9 bases between them. CDR1 MNHEY and CDR2 SVGAGI come from the germline V gene. The CDR3 totals 14 residues.

The chain employs TRBV6-5 and TRBJ1-1; no clear D gene. The material sequenced was PBMCs. The TCR sequence derives from a middle-aged woman in good health. Some clones in this sample may be carry-over from other donors' samples. CDR3 protein: CASSYQGLNTEAFF. CDR3 bases: TGTGCCAGCAGTTACCAAGGTTTAAACACTGAAGCTTTCTTT.